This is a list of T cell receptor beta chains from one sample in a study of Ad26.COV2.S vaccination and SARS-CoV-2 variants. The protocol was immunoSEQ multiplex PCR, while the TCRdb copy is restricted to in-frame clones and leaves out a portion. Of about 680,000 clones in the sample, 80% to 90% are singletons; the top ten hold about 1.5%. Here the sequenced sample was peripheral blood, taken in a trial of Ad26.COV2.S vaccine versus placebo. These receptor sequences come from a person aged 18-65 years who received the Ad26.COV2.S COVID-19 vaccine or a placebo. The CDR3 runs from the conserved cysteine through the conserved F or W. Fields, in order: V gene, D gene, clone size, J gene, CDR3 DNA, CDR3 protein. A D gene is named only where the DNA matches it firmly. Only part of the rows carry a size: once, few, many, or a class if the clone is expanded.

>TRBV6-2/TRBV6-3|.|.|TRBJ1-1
TGTGCCAGCAGTACTGGGGCTTTTGAAGCTTTCTTT
CASSTGAFEAFF
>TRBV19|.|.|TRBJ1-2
TGTGCCAGTGGTAGGGAAAACTATGGCTACACCTTC
CASGRENYGYTF
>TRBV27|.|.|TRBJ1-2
TGTGCCAGCAGTTTATCCGGTCTCTATGGCTACACCTTC
CASSLSGLYGYTF
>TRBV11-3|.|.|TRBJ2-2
TGTGCCAGCAGCTTAGACGGGGATACGAACACCGGGGAGCTGTTTTTT
CASSLDGDTNTGELFF
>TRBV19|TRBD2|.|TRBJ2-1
TGTGCCAGTAGTAGACTAGCGGGAGACAATGAGCAGTTCTTC
CASSRLAGDNEQFF
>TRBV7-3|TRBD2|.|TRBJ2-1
TGTGCCAGCAGCCCACTAGCGGGGGCAGCCTACAATGAGCAGTTCTTC
CASSPLAGAAYNEQFF
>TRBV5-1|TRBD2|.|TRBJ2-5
TGCGCCAGCAGCTTGTGGTCTAAGCGGGACGTCTTAGAGACCCAGTACTTC
CASSLWSKRDVLETQYF
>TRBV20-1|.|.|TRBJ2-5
TGCAGTGCTAGTCCCGACTACAAAGAGACCCAGTACTTC
CSASPDYKETQYF
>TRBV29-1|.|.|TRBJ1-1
TGCAGCGTTGAGGGCAGCTTGAACACTGAAGCTTTCTTT
CSVEGSLNTEAFF
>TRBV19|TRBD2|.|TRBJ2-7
TGTGCCAGTAGACTTAAGCGGGGCGGGGAGCACCCCTACGAGCAGTACTTC
CASRLKRGGEHPYEQYF
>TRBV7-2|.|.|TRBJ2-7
TGTGCCAGCAGTCCCGACAGTGATTGGGAGCAGTACTTC
CASSPDSDWEQYF
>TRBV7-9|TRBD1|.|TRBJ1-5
TGTGCCAGCAGCTTAGGGGGGACAGGATCGGGTCAGCCCCAGCATTTT
CASSLGGTGSGQPQHF
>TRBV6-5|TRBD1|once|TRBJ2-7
TGTGCCAGTAACAGGGGCTACGAGCAGTACTTC
CASNRGYEQYF
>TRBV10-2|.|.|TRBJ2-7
TGCGCCAGCAGTGACCCCGACAGCTACGAGCAGTACTTC
CASSDPDSYEQYF
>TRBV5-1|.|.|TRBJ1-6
TGCGCCAGCACCCTGGGGGACCGGTTCATGGCACCCCTCCACTTT
CASTLGDRFMAPLHF
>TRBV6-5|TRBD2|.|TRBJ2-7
TGTGCCAGCAGCGAGCGGGGGGGATACTCCTACGAGCAGTACTTC
CASSERGGYSYEQYF
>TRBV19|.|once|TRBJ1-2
TGTGCCAGTAGTATAATCGGGAGGGAAATCGCCTTC
CASSIIGREIAF
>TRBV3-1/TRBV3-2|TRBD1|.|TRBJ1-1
TGTGCCAGCAGCCCAGGGGGCGGTTGGACTGAAGCTTTCTTT
CASSPGGGWTEAFF
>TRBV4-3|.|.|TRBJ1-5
TGCGCCAGCAGCCACCACACAGAAAATCAGCCCCAGCATTTT
CASSHHTENQPQHF
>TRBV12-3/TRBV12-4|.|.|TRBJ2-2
TGTGCCAGCACCCCGATTGGGACCGGGGAGCTGTTTTTT
CASTPIGTGELFF
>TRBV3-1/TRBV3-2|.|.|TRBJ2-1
TGTGCCAGCAGCCATCTGACACAATACAATGAGCAGTTCTTC
CASSHLTQYNEQFF
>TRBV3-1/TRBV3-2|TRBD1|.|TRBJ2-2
TGTGCCAGCAGCCCGGACAGGGAGACCGGGGAGCTGTTTTTT
CASSPDRETGELFF
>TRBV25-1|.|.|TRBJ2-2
TGTGCCAGCAGTGACGTCTCGCTAGCATCTAACACCGGGGAGCTGTTTTTT
CASSDVSLASNTGELFF
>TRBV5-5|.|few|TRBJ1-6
TGTGCCAGCAGCCCGGTATCAGGGTTCTATTCACCCCTCCACTTT
CASSPVSGFYSPLHF
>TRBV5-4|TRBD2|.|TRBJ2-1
TGTGCCAGCAGCTTGCCCGCATCAGCGGGAGGGCCCAATGAGCAGTTCTTC
CASSLPASAGGPNEQFF
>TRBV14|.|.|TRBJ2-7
TGTGCCAGCAGCTCAAGACAATCCTACGAGCAGTACTTC
CASSSRQSYEQYF
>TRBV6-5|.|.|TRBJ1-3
TGTGCCAGCAGCAGGACAGTTTTCTCTGGAAACACCATATATTTT
CASSRTVFSGNTIYF
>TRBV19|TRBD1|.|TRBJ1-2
TGTGCCAGTCGTACCTTCGGACAGGGATATGGCTACACCTTC
CASRTFGQGYGYTF
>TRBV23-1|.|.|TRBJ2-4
TGCGCCAGCAGTAAAGGGCACAGGGATGACATTCAGTACTTC
CASSKGHRDDIQYF
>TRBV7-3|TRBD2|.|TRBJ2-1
TGTGCCAGCAGCCCGGGACTAGCGCACTACAATGAGCAGTTCTTC
CASSPGLAHYNEQFF
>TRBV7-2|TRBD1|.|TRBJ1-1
TGTGCCAGCAAAACAGGGGGCTTCACTGAAGCTTTCTTT
CASKTGGFTEAFF
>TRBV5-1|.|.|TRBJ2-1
TGCGCCAGCAGCGCAGACACCTCCTACAATGAGCAGTTCTTC
CASSADTSYNEQFF
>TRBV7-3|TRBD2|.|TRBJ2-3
TGTGCCAGCAGCTTTAGCGGGGGGAGACGAGATACGCAGTATTTT
CASSFSGGRRDTQYF
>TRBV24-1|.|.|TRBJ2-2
TGTGCCACCAGTGATTTTCCCGTGCAAAACACCGGGGAGCTGTTTTTT
CATSDFPVQNTGELFF
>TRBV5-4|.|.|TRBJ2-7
TGTGCCAGCAGACCCGGGCTCTACGAGCAGTACTTC
CASRPGLYEQYF
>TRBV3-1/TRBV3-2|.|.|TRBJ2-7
TGTGCCAGCAGCCCGGGACGTAGGGGCGAGCAGTACTTC
CASSPGRRGEQYF
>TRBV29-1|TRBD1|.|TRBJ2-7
TGCAGCGTTGAACCGGGACAGGGACCCTACGAGCAGTACTTC
CSVEPGQGPYEQYF
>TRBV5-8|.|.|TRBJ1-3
TGTGCCAGCAGCCGTGGAGTCAGTGAAGGAAACACCATATATTTT
CASSRGVSEGNTIYF
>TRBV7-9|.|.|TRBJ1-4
TGTGCCAGCAGCCCCTCGGGGGGACGATTAGAAAAACTGTTTTTT
CASSPSGGRLEKLFF
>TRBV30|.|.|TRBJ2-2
TGTGCCTGGAGTCTTGTACTGAACACCGGGGAGCTGTTTTTT
CAWSLVLNTGELFF
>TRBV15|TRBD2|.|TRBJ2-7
TGTGCCACCAGCAGAGATTTGGGGCTAGCGGCCTTTTCCTACGAGCAGTACTTC
CATSRDLGLAAFSYEQYF
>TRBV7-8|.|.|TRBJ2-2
TGTGCCAGCAGCTCGCGGGGGCGCGGCACCGGGGAGCTGTTTTTT
CASSSRGRGTGELFF
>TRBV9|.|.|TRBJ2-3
TGTGCCAGCAGCATCGGGGGGCCCCAACGAACAGATACGCAGTATTTT
CASSIGGPQRTDTQYF
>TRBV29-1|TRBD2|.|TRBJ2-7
TGCAGCGTTGGAGGTAGCGGGGGGACCACCTACGAGCAGTACTTC
CSVGGSGGTTYEQYF
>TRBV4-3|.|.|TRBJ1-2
TGCGCCAGCAGCCAAGTATCCACCTACCGAGGCTACACCTTC
CASSQVSTYRGYTF
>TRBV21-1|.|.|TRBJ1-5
TGTGCCAGCAGGATTCGGGACAGGGCCGGGCAGCCCCAGCATTTT
CASRIRDRAGQPQHF